A selection of T cell receptor beta chains follows, all from one sample in a study of identical twins. TCRdb re-analysed the 5' RACE reads in MiXCR, keeping a single row per CDR3 protein. The data show some 600,000 distinct CDR3 sequences, 7.1% seen once. These data are also associated with another study on yellow fever vaccine responses in identical twins.

Sequenced input: PBMCs. These TCRs come from a young woman in good health. The CDR3 runs from the conserved cysteine through the conserved F or W. Each record gives: J gene, clone size, V gene, D gene, CDR3 DNA, CDR3 protein. The D gene is left open where the match is weak. Clone size is stated in some rows and not others, as once, few, many or a class when expanded.

>TRBJ1-1|few|TRBV12-5|-
TGTGCTAGTGGTTTGGAGGGGAGGAACACTGAAGCTTTCTTT
CASGLEGRNTEAFF
>TRBJ2-7|-|TRBV10-3|TRBD2
TGTGCCATCAGGCTTACTAGCGGACAAGCCTACGAGCAGTACTTC
CAIRLTSGQAYEQYF
>TRBJ2-2|-|TRBV12-3/TRBV12-4|TRBD2
TGTGCCAGCAGTCCGCGGGCGGGAGGGCTTACCGGGGAGCTGTTTTTT
CASSPRAGGLTGELFF
>TRBJ2-5|many|TRBV20-1|TRBD2
TGCAGTGCTAGACTAGCGGAGTACCAAGAGACCCAGTACTTC
CSARLAEYQETQYF
>TRBJ1-3|many|TRBV12-3/TRBV12-4|-
TGTGCCAGCAGTGCCCGTGGGGTGAGCTCTGGAAACACCATATATTTT
CASSARGVSSGNTIYF
>TRBJ2-7|many|TRBV25-1|-
TGTGCCACCACACTAGGCGGTGGAAACGAGCAGTACTTC
CATTLGGGNEQYF
>TRBJ2-1|many|TRBV2|TRBD2
TGTGCCAGCACCCTCGACGGGAGGTACAATGAGCAGTTCTTC
CASTLDGRYNEQFF
>TRBJ2-1|many|TRBV20-1|-
TGCAGTGCTAGACCGAAAGTGGACGGTGAGCAGTTCTTC
CSARPKVDGEQFF
>TRBJ1-2|many|TRBV14|-
TGTGCCAGCAGCCCAGGACAGTGGGTCTCCTATGGCTACACCTTC
CASSPGQWVSYGYTF
>TRBJ1-3|many|TRBV12-3/TRBV12-4|-
TGTGGCTACAGGGCTACCTCTGGAAACACCATATATTTT
CGYRATSGNTIYF
>TRBJ2-3|-|TRBV7-8|-
TGTGCCAGCAGCTCCGAACGGATTAGAGATACGCAGTATTTT
CASSSERIRDTQYF
>TRBJ1-1|few|TRBV6-1|-
TGTGCCAGCCAAAAGGGGCACCTGAACACTGAAGCTTTCTTT
CASQKGHLNTEAFF
>TRBJ1-2|few|TRBV12-3/TRBV12-4|-
TGTGCCAGCAGTTACAGCGTATTCTATGGCTACACCTTC
CASSYSVFYGYTF
>TRBJ2-3|-|TRBV18|-
TGTGCCAGCTCACCGCCGACCGGAGGTCCGACAGATACGCAGTATTTT
CASSPPTGGPTDTQYF
>TRBJ1-2|few|TRBV7-9|-
TGTGCCAGCAGCTTAGGTGGACAGCCCTATGGCTACACCTTC
CASSLGGQPYGYTF
>TRBJ2-1|many|TRBV4-1|-
TGCGCCAGCAGCCAGACAACGGCGGGTCCCTACAATGAGCAGTTCTTC
CASSQTTAGPYNEQFF
>TRBJ2-2|-|TRBV3-1|TRBD2
TGTGCCAGCAGCCATGTTTGGGCTAGCGGGGCCCGGAAACCCGGGGAGCTGTTTTTT
CASSHVWASGARKPGELFF
>TRBJ2-7|few|TRBV4-2|TRBD2
TGTGCCAGCAGCCAAGACGGCGGGAGGAACGAGCAGTACTTC
CASSQDGGRNEQYF
>TRBJ2-1|few|TRBV20-1|TRBD2
TGCAGTGCTAGAGATCAGCGGGGGGTATCACCCGAGCGATACAATGAGCAGTTCTTC
CSARDQRGVSPERYNEQFF
>TRBJ2-3|-|TRBV5-1|-
TGCGCCAGCAGCTTTGCCAAGAACACAGATACGCAGTATTTT
CASSFAKNTDTQYF
>TRBJ2-1|few|TRBV7-8|TRBD2
TGTGCCAGCAGCGCAATTTTCCGGGACTACCTCTCCTACAATGAGCAGTTCTTC
CASSAIFRDYLSYNEQFF
>TRBJ2-5|few|TRBV5-6|TRBD2
TGTGCCAGCAGCTTAGCGACTAGCGGAGAGGAGACCCAGTACTTC
CASSLATSGEETQYF
>TRBJ2-3|-|TRBV5-5|TRBD1
TGTGCCAGCAGCGACACGACAGGGACCAACACAGATACGCAGTATTTT
CASSDTTGTNTDTQYF
>TRBJ2-3|-|TRBV4-2|TRBD2
TGTGCCAGCCTCCATTTGGGGGGACTAGCCGTCCCGATCACAGATACGCAGTATTTT
CASLHLGGLAVPITDTQYF
>TRBJ2-6|few|TRBV15|TRBD1
TGTGCCACCAGCAGAGATGTTCGGGACAGGGGGGCCCCTGGGGCCAACGTCCTGACTTTC
CATSRDVRDRGAPGANVLTF
>TRBJ2-7|-|TRBV7-9|TRBD2
TGTGCCAGCAGTTCGGATCTTAGCGGGAGCTCCTACGAGCAGTACTTC
CASSSDLSGSSYEQYF
>TRBJ1-5|-|TRBV7-9|-
TGTGCCAGCAGCTCCCGGGACGGCAATCAGCCCCAGCATTTT
CASSSRDGNQPQHF
>TRBJ1-6|few|TRBV7-9|-
TGTGCCAGCAGCTTAGAGAGTCAGATAAATTCACCCCTCCACTTT
CASSLESQINSPLHF
>TRBJ2-3|many|TRBV7-8|TRBD1
TGTGCCAGCAGTCTCCCGGGACAGGGGGTCCCAGATACGCAGTATTTT
CASSLPGQGVPDTQYF
>TRBJ2-1|many|TRBV29-1|-
TGCAGCGTTGACAGTTACAATGAGCAGTTCTTC
CSVDSYNEQFF
>TRBJ2-1|few|TRBV20-1|TRBD2
TGCAGTGCTAGATTACTAGCGCCGGACAATGAGCAGTTCTTC
CSARLLAPDNEQFF
>TRBJ2-1|few|TRBV28|TRBD1
TGTGCCAGCAGGCCCGGGACAGGGACGGTCTACAATGAGCAGTTCTTC
CASRPGTGTVYNEQFF
>TRBJ1-1|few|TRBV7-9|-
TGTGCCAGCAGCTTAGACGGGGGGCGCAGGGACACTGAAGCTTTCTTT
CASSLDGGRRDTEAFF
>TRBJ1-1|few|TRBV20-1|TRBD1
TGCAGTGCAATACAGGGGAGTGTGGGAGCTTTCTTT
CSAIQGSVGAFF
>TRBJ2-3|few|TRBV2|TRBD2
TGTGCCAGGAGGACTAGCGGGAGGGGAGATACGCAGTATTTT
CARRTSGRGDTQYF
>TRBJ2-1|few|TRBV5-6|TRBD2
TGTGCCAGCAGCTTGGTGACTAGCGGGTGGAGCTCCTACAATGAGCAGTTCTTC
CASSLVTSGWSSYNEQFF
>TRBJ2-2|-|TRBV7-2|-
TGTGCCAGCAGCCAGGGTATTAGGTTTACCGGGGAGCTGTTTTTT
CASSQGIRFTGELFF
>TRBJ2-3|many|TRBV2|TRBD2
TGTGCCAGCTCTGACTCAGGACTAGCAAATAGTGCGCAGTATTTT
CASSDSGLANSAQYF
>TRBJ1-2|few|TRBV6-5|-
TGTGCCAGCAGTTACCGGGACGGAGGATTCTATGGCTACACCTTC
CASSYRDGGFYGYTF
>TRBJ2-1|few|TRBV28|-
TGTGCCAGCAGTTTAGTCGGACCCGGGCAGTTCTTC
CASSLVGPGQFF